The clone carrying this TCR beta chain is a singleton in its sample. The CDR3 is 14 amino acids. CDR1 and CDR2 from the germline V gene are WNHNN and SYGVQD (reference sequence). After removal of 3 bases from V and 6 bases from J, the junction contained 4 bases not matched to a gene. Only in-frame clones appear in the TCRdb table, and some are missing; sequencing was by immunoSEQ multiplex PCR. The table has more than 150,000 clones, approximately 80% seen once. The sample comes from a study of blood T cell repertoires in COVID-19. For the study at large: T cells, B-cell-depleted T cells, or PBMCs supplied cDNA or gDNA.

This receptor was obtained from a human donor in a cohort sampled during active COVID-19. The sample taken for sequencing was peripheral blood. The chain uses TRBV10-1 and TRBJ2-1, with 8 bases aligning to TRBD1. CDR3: CASSDGTGGNEQFF. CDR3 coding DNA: TGCGCCAGCAGTGATGGGACAGGCGGCAATGAGCAGTTCTTC.